This note documents a single TCR beta chain sequence. The antigen remains undetermined. The record originates from a study of monozygotic twins with inflammatory bowel disease. Study-wide points: IBD patients carried less diverse TCRbeta repertoires (inverse Simpson) than healthy co-twins.

Amplification of TCRalpha and TCRbeta cDNA involved two nested PCRs that ran for approximately 16 and 9 cycles. From the 5' RACE reads, TCRdb lists one entry per CDR3 protein and no DNA. Listed are approximately 400,000 distinct CDR3 sequences; approximately 2.3% falls within the top ten. Every single donor had an approximately 2.5 ml blood sample drawn. Germline-derived CDR1 and CDR2 are LNHDA and SQIVND (reference sequence). CDR3 length: 16 amino acids. The source is a human donor with ulcerative colitis or Crohn's disease, or a healthy co-twin of an affected twin (not recorded which). V usage is TRBV19 and J usage is TRBJ2-1; as DNA is missing, the TRBD1 call by TCRdb cannot be tested. The sequenced sample was blood. CDR3 sequence: CASSIPRTGSYNEQFF.